The next 10 T cell receptor beta chains were all read from a single sample in a study of T cells in Graves' hyperthyroidism and ophthalmopathy. Using RNA transcripts as the source, TCR beta CDR3 regions were amplified. Carried out on the TCR CDR3, a first-round RT-PCR used the HTBI primer set. TCRdb fed the multiplex PCR reads into MiXCR, producing one record per CDR3 protein. The sample includes some 460,000 distinct CDR3 sequences, about a sixth of them seen just once. Source material: blood. Every receptor here comes from a woman aged 18-35 years with Graves' hyperthyroidism.

Worth noting for this clonotype: Just one base apart from a much larger clone, this may be a read error. The chain employs TRBV2 and TRBJ2-1, with 10 bases aligning to TRBD2. CDR1 and CDR2 (germline): SNHLY, FYNNEI. CDR3 length: 15 residues. V lost 3 bases, J lost 8 bases, and 7 bases stayed unmatched. CDR3 loop: CASSEASGSLHEQFF. The CDR3 nucleotides are TGTGCCAGCAGTGAGGCTAGCGGGAGTCTTCATGAGCAGTTCTTC.

The chain uses TRBV7-3 and TRBJ2-7, with 14 nucleotides matching TRBD2. V shed 2 bases, J shed 6 bases, and the junction held 12 bases outside the gene matches. This CDR3 contains 18 residues. The germline V gene has CDR1 SGHTA and CDR2 FQGTGA. The CDR3 is CASSLVPPGLAGVGEQYF. The CDR3 nucleotides read TGTGCCAGCAGCTTAGTGCCCCCGGGACTAGCGGGAGTTGGCGAGCAGTACTTC.

There are many counts of this clonotype. The chain recombines TRBV5-6 with TRBJ1-5; possibly TRBD1 for D (6 bases). The CDR3 is 16 amino acids. The germline V gene encodes CDR1 SGHDT and CDR2 YYEEEE. With 2 bases removed from V and 2 bases from J, the gap between germline ends came to 14 bases. CDR3 sequence reads: CASSFSNRDGNQPQHF. The CDR3, as DNA: TGTGCCAGCAGCTTCTCAAACAGGGATGGCAATCAGCCCCAGCATTTT. The full variable domain, in which reference TRBV5-6 and TRBJ1-5 provide the parts outside the CDR3, is DAGVTQSPTHLIKTRGQQVTLRCSPKSGHDTVSWYQQALGQGPQFIFQYYEEEERQRGNFPDRFSGHQFPNYSSELNVNALLLGDSALYLCASSFSNRDGNQPQHFGDGTRLSIL.

Many counts were recorded for this clonotype. The chain couples TRBV18 to TRBJ1-3; D is possibly TRBD1 (5 bases). Germline V gene data show CDR1 as KGHSH and CDR2 as LQKENI. Trimming shortened V by 2 bases and J by 3 bases, and 11 bases separated the two germline ends. The CDR3 extends over 15 amino acids. CDR3 bases: TGTGCCAGCTCACCAGCTGCCAGGGATGGAAACACCATATATTTT. As protein: CASSPAARDGNTIYF.

This clonotype was observed at least ten times. V gene TRBV20-1 combines with J gene TRBJ1-3; D is ambiguous. The CDR3 extends over 13 amino acids. Trimming left V 6 bases short and J 3 bases short, with 12 bases between. Germline CDR1 reads DFQATT; CDR2 reads SNEGSKA (reference sequence). The CDR3 protein is CSAPRWDGNTIYF. CDR3 DNA sequence: TGCAGTGCACCTCGGTGGGATGGAAACACCATATATTTT.

The sample holds a few counts of this clonotype. The chain carries TRBV5-1 and TRBJ1-2; D not resolved. There are 12 residues in the CDR3. Trimming took 0 bases from V and 8 from J, leaving 8 bases between them. The V gene's germline CDR1 is SGHRS and CDR2 YFSETQ. The DNA of the CDR3 is TGCGCCAGCAGCTTGGGTTCGTGGGGCTACACCTTC. Translated: CASSLGSWGYTF.

In this sample, this clonotype turned up many times. The chain employs TRBV7-9 and TRBJ1-1; 11 bases map to TRBD1. Trimming removed 3 bases from V and 4 bases from J; junction bases left unmatched: 1. The CDR3 runs 14 residues. Germline lookup yields CDR1 SEHNR and CDR2 FQNEAQ (reference sequence). The CDR3 reads CASSFGQGATEAFF. The CDR3 DNA is TGTGCCAGCAGCTTCGGACAGGGGGCCACTGAAGCTTTCTTT. Full variable domain (outside the CDR3, taken from reference TRBV7-9 and TRBJ1-1): DTGVSQNPRHKITKRGQNVTFRCDPISEHNRLYWYRQTLGQGPEFLTYFQNEAQLEKSRLLSDRFSAERPKGSFSTLEIQRTEQGDSAMYLCASSFGQGATEAFFGQGTRLTVV.

This clonotype showed up just a few times. The chain uses TRBV2 and TRBJ1-6, with a possible D match to TRBD1 (5 bases). This CDR3 has 17 residues. The V gene's germline CDR1 is SNHLY and CDR2 FYNNEI. The V and J ends lost 3 bases and 9 bases respectively, with 21 bases between them. CDR3 DNA: TGTGCCAGCAGTGAGGGGGTGAGGAGTCGTATTAGTTCACCCCTCCACTTT. Translating gives CASSEGVRSRISSPLHF.

Regarding this clonotype: One end of the junction does not line up with germline, which may come from a read error. The V call is TRBV19, the J call TRBJ1-1; D remains unclear. Per germline, CDR1 LNHDA and CDR2 SQIVND (reference sequence). The CDR3 totals 16 residues. The CDR3: CASSRNRRLPNTKAFF. CDR3 nucleotides: TGTGCCAGTAGTCGAAACAGACGACTCCCGAACACTAAAGCTTTCTTT.

This clonotype came up many times. CDR3 nucleotides: TGCAGTGCTAGAGAAGGGGGGGCCTACGAGCAGTACTTC. Translation gives CSAREGGAYEQYF. The chain couples TRBV20-1 to TRBJ2-7, with D perhaps TRBD2 (7 bases). This CDR3 contains 13 residues. V was clipped by 0 bases and J by 2 bases, with 8 bases between them. Germline CDR1 reads DFQATT; CDR2 reads SNEGSKA (reference sequence).